Included here is one T cell receptor (beta chain) sequence, with context. This sample is part of a study of regulatory and conventional T cells in RAG deficiency. Per the germline V gene, CDR1 is SGDLS and CDR2 is YYNGEE. This CDR3 is 14 amino acids long. Trimming at V came to 4 bases and at J to 5 bases, leaving 6 bases not matched to a gene. Using immunoSEQ multiplex PCR, the repertoire was profiled, and TCRdb retains in-frame clones only, with some absent. This table has under 35,000 clones, about 87% appearing once. This sample was shared with a second study, whose subject was regulatory T cells. As reported in that work: Amplification used 52 TRBV primers and 13 TRBJ primers.

The V and J genes are TRBV9 and TRBJ2-3, with 8 bases that match TRBD2. The sample consisted of CD8+ T cells sorted from blood. The clonotype was recovered from a human donor in good health. The DNA of the CDR3 is TGTGCCAGCAGCACAGGGACTAGGGAAGATACGCAGTATTTT. Its translation: CASSTGTREDTQYF.